The present entry profiles one TCR beta chain with its context. Its antigen is not identified. The data stem from a study of blood T cells in healthy people across ages. Broader study findings: Investigators viewed diversity estimates from one million T cells as underestimates, the study reported.

V lost 3 bases to trimming and J lost 1 base; unmatched junction nucleotides: 4. The CDR3 is made up of 15 amino acids. The germline CDR1 and CDR2 sequences are LGHDT and YNNKEL (reference sequence). A sample-barcoded 5' primer and a J-beta primer mix were used in a second PCR of roughly 7 to 11 cycles. TCRdb ran MiXCR on the 5' RACE reads and lists one entry per CDR3 protein. The sample shows over 750,000 distinct CDR3 sequences, 20% to 25% of them seen only once. This same sample was also part of a study on T cells of mothers and their children. According to that study: Donation involved three healthy Caucasian mothers and the six children that they had. Each mother yielded more than 9 million TCR beta CDR3 reads. Each child yielded around 2.9 million reads. For related and unrelated pairs alike, thymic selection shapes TCR recombination output similarly.

The specimen sequenced was blood. The sequence was collected from a boy between 10 and 17 years old in good health. This chain joins TRBV3-1 and TRBJ1-1, with 8 bases that match TRBD1. The CDR3 protein is CASSHRGLGNTEAFF. CDR3 sequence (DNA): TGTGCCAGCAGCCACAGGGGGCTGGGGAACACTGAAGCTTTCTTT.